These 2 T cell receptor beta chains share one sample of origin, sequenced in a study of blood T cell repertoires in COVID-19. TCRdb's copy holds only in-frame clones and misses some; the assay was immunoSEQ multiplex PCR. The sample shows some 85,000 clones, 60% to 85% of them seen only once. Sequenced sample: peripheral blood. The receptors were gathered from a human donor in a cohort sampled during active COVID-19.

The chain couples TRBV3-1 (or the pseudogene TRBV3-2) to TRBJ1-4; a possible D gene is TRBD1 (5 bases). Germline loops: CDR1 LGHDT, CDR2 YNNKEL (reference sequence). Trimming stripped 4 bases from V and 0 bases from J, with 12 bases between. The CDR3 is 16 residues long. CDR3 in DNA: TGTGCCAGCAGCCGGGGGGTGGTTGCAACTAATGAAAAACTGTTTTTT. Residues: CASSRGVVATNEKLFF.

This chain links TRBV4-1 with TRBJ2-7, with D tentatively TRBD2 (6 bases). Per germline, CDR1 MGHRA and CDR2 YSYEKL. V dropped 1 base and J dropped 3 bases, with 16 bases sitting between them. The CDR3 has 16 residues. The CDR3 reads CASSQVFPLGGYEQYF. The CDR3 DNA follows: TGCGCCAGCAGCCAAGTCTTCCCCCTCGGGGGCTACGAGCAGTACTTC.